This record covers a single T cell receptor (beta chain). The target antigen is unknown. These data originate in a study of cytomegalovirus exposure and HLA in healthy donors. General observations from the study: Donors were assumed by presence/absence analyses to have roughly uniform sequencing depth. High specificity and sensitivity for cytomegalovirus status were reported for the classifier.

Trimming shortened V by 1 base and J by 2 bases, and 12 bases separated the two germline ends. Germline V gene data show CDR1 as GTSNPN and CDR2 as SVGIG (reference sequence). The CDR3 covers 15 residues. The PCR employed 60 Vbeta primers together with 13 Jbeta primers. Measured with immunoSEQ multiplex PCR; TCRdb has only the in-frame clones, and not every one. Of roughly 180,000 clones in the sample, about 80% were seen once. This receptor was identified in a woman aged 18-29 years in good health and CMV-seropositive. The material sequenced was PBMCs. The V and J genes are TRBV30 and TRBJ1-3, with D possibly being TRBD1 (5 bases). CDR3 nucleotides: TGTGCCTGGAGTGCGGCAGGGTCAACTGGAAACACCATATATTTT. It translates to CAWSAAGSTGNTIYF. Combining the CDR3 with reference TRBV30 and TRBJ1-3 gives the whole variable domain SQTIHQWPATLVQPVGSPLSLECTVEGTSNPNLYWYRQAAGRGLQLLFYSVGIGQISSEVPQNLSASRPQDRQFILSSKKLLLSDSGFYLCAWSAAGSTGNTIYFGEGSWLTVV.